This T cell receptor (beta chain) is drawn from a study of radiotherapy plus CTLA-4 blockade in lung cancer. The overall study: Patients showed objective responses in roughly 19% of cases and disease control in just over 30%. Overall study findings and caveats: After treatment with radiotherapy plus ipilimumab, TCR clones that came from the tumor expanded in blood.

The repertoire was sequenced with immunoSEQ multiplex PCR; TCRdb's copy has only in-frame clones and lacks some. This sample has roughly 100,000 clones, with approximately 87% found just once. CDR3 length equals 14 residues. Germline V gene data show CDR1 as MNHEY and CDR2 as SMNVEV (reference sequence). The J segment lost 3 bases and the V segment lost 6 bases, leaving 8 bases of the junction unmatched. A note on this clone: Its antigen is not known.

The specimen was peripheral blood, collected from a patient treated with radiotherapy plus ipilimumab. The clonotype originates from a human donor with non-small cell lung cancer that progressed on radiotherapy plus ipilimumab. Some clones in this sample may be carry-over from other donors' samples. This chain connects TRBV27 to TRBJ2-7; 7 nucleotides line up with TRBD1. Here the CDR3 reads CASSDRARDYEQYF. CDR3 nucleotide sequence: TGTGCCAGCAGCGACAGGGCCCGCGACTACGAGCAGTACTTC.